A selection of T cell receptor beta chains follows, all from one sample in a study of post-analysis software for immune sequencing data. Using its own MiXCR run on the PCR reads, TCRdb lists one record per CDR3 protein. The data show roughly 800,000 distinct CDR3 sequences, with approximately 50% seen just once and approximately 4.5% held by the top ten. Sequencing was done on a sample of blood. The origin of the receptors is a girl between 10 and 17 years old with multiple sclerosis. Each CDR3 is given with its conserved first and last residue. Fields, in order: CDR3 DNA, CDR3 protein, V gene, J gene, D gene, clone size. The D gene is left open where the match is weak. Some rows have no size entry. The others give once, few or many, or a class for an expanded clone.

cdr3_nt: TGTGCCAGCAGCTTGCTCCCTAGCGGGGCCACAGATACGCAGTATTTT
cdr3_aa: CASSLLPSGATDTQYF
v_call: TRBV7-3
j_call: TRBJ2-3
d_call: TRBD2
clone_size: .

cdr3_nt: TGTGCCAGCAGCTCACTTGGGATGGACTCCCTAGATACCTACCGTCCCTACGAGCAGTACTTC
cdr3_aa: CASSSLGMDSLDTYRPYEQYF
v_call: TRBV11-1
j_call: TRBJ2-7
d_call: .
clone_size: once

cdr3_nt: TGTGCCAGCAGACCGACAATGAACACTGAAGCTTTCTTT
cdr3_aa: CASRPTMNTEAFF
v_call: TRBV12-3/TRBV12-4
j_call: TRBJ1-1
d_call: .
clone_size: .

cdr3_nt: TGTGCCAGCCGGACAGGGCCCCTCGGGTTAGATCAGTACTTC
cdr3_aa: CASRTGPLGLDQYF
v_call: TRBV12-3/TRBV12-4
j_call: TRBJ2-4
d_call: TRBD1
clone_size: .

cdr3_nt: TGTGCCAGCAGCTTAGTGGGGAGTCCGTCGAACATCCCAGATACGCAGTATTTT
cdr3_aa: CASSLVGSPSNIPDTQYF
v_call: TRBV7-2
j_call: TRBJ2-3
d_call: .
clone_size: .

cdr3_nt: TGTGCCAGCAGCGTCAGCCCGGGACCTAGCACAGATACGCAGTATTTT
cdr3_aa: CASSVSPGPSTDTQYF
v_call: TRBV7-2
j_call: TRBJ2-3
d_call: .
clone_size: .

cdr3_nt: TGTGCCAGCAGCGGCATGGGGACAGGCGACTATGGCTACACCTTC
cdr3_aa: CASSGMGTGDYGYTF
v_call: TRBV11-2
j_call: TRBJ1-2
d_call: TRBD1
clone_size: few

cdr3_nt: TGCAGTGCTCCCGGGCTGAGCTATGGCTACACCTTC
cdr3_aa: CSAPGLSYGYTF
v_call: TRBV20-1
j_call: TRBJ1-2
d_call: .
clone_size: few

cdr3_nt: TGCAGCGTTCTGAGCTCCTACAATGAGCAGTTCTTC
cdr3_aa: CSVLSSYNEQFF
v_call: TRBV29-1
j_call: TRBJ2-1
d_call: .
clone_size: .

cdr3_nt: TGCAGCGTTCATGGGAGATTCAGCACAGATACGCAGTATTTT
cdr3_aa: CSVHGRFSTDTQYF
v_call: TRBV29-1
j_call: TRBJ2-3
d_call: .
clone_size: .

cdr3_nt: TGCGCCAGCAGGAGGGGACTAGCGACTAGCACAGATACGCAGTATTTT
cdr3_aa: CASRRGLATSTDTQYF
v_call: TRBV5-1
j_call: TRBJ2-3
d_call: TRBD2
clone_size: few

cdr3_nt: TGTGCCAGCAGTTACGACCCTAGCGGGACCCTATCCTACAATGAGCAGTTCTTC
cdr3_aa: CASSYDPSGTLSYNEQFF
v_call: TRBV6-2/TRBV6-3
j_call: TRBJ2-1
d_call: TRBD2
clone_size: .

cdr3_nt: TGTGCCAGCAGCGTAGAAGGACTAGCGGGAGAGCAGTACTTC
cdr3_aa: CASSVEGLAGEQYF
v_call: TRBV9
j_call: TRBJ2-7
d_call: TRBD2
clone_size: .

cdr3_nt: TGCAGCGCCCCGGTAGGTGGAAATGAGCAGTTCTTC
cdr3_aa: CSAPVGGNEQFF
v_call: TRBV29-1
j_call: TRBJ2-1
d_call: .
clone_size: few

cdr3_nt: TGTGCCAGCAAGGGCCCGGGGGAAGGAGAGCAGTTCTTC
cdr3_aa: CASKGPGEGEQFF
v_call: TRBV6-4
j_call: TRBJ2-1
d_call: .
clone_size: few

cdr3_nt: TGCAGTGCTGAGGTGGAGACTGGGGCCAACGTCCTGACTTTC
cdr3_aa: CSAEVETGANVLTF
v_call: TRBV20-1
j_call: TRBJ2-6
d_call: .
clone_size: few

cdr3_nt: TGTGCCAGCAGCTTGGCAGACAGGTTTTACAATGAGCAGTTCTTC
cdr3_aa: CASSLADRFYNEQFF
v_call: TRBV5-5
j_call: TRBJ2-1
d_call: .
clone_size: .